These 30 T cell receptor beta chains came from one sample sequenced in a study of T-cell reconstitution after alpha-beta-depleted transplantation in children. TCRbeta library preparation incorporated unique molecular identifiers. Each CDR3 protein is one row after TCRdb ran MiXCR on the PCR reads. Of approximately 630,000 distinct CDR3 sequences in the sample, roughly 13% were seen once. The material sequenced was PBMCs, taken before TCRalphabeta/CD19-depleted stem cell transplant. These receptors were taken from a girl aged 2-15 years with congenital amegakaryocytic thrombocytopenia, due to receive a stem cell transplant.

This clonotype was picked up many times. The gene calls are TRBV12-3 or TRBV12-4 and TRBJ1-1, with D possibly TRBD1 on 5 matching bases. The V end lost 5 bases, the J end lost 2 bases, and 12 bases lay between the germline ends. The CDR3 totals 14 residues. DNA for the CDR3: TGTGCCAGCAGTCTAGGACAAGCTAACACTGAAGCTTTCTTT. The encoded protein is CASSLGQANTEAFF.

This clonotype was picked up a small number of times. The CDR3 DNA is TGTGCCAGCAGTGATCCGGGACTAGCGGGAGGGCCCGTAGATACGCAGTATTTT. Its translation is CASSDPGLAGGPVDTQYF. The V and J genes are TRBV12-3 or TRBV12-4 and TRBJ2-3; 16 bases map to TRBD2. CDR3 length: 18 amino acids. J lost 5 bases, V lost 5 bases, and 10 bases had no gene match.

This clonotype appeared many times. The gene calls are TRBV7-3 and TRBJ2-2; D unresolved. CDR3 length: 15 amino acids. Germline lookup yields CDR1 SGHTA and CDR2 FQGTGA. Between the trimmed V and J ends, which lost 4 bases and 9 bases, there was a span of 18 bases. The CDR3 protein is CASSSQPTLTRELFF. CDR3 nucleotides: TGTGCCAGCAGCTCCCAGCCCACCCTGACCCGGGAGCTGTTTTTT. The full variable domain, completed using reference TRBV7-3 and TRBJ2-2, is GAGVSQTPSNKVTEKGKYVELRCDPISGHTALYWYRQSLGQGPEFLIYFQGTGAADDSGLPNDRFFAVRPEGSVSTLKIQRTERGDSAVYLCASSSQPTLTRELFFGEGSRLTVL.

This clonotype was detected a few times. This chain joins TRBV11-1 and TRBJ2-3, with 7 bases matching TRBD2. The V gene's germline CDR1 is SGHAT and CDR2 FQDESV (reference sequence). V was pared by 4 bases and J by 3 bases, with 16 bases of the junction left unmatched. The CDR3 length is 18 residues. The DNA of the CDR3 is TGTGCCAGCAGCTCCGTGGCGGGAGCTCCCCCCTCTACAGATACGCAGTATTTT. Its translation is CASSSVAGAPPSTDTQYF.

This clonotype has ten or more counts. The chain carries TRBV12-3 or TRBV12-4 and TRBJ2-3, with 7 bases identical to TRBD2. V dropped 7 bases and J dropped 6; count of bases not matched to a gene: 16. CDR3 length equals 16 residues. The CDR3 loop reads CASTLSGRAVGDTQYF. In DNA form, the CDR3 reads TGTGCCAGCACCCTTAGTGGGAGGGCCGTTGGCGATACGCAGTATTTT.

This clonotype was recorded a few times. The chain carries TRBV12-3 or TRBV12-4 and TRBJ1-6; TRBD1 might be the D (5 bases). This CDR3 region has 15 residues. Trimming took 6 bases from V and 6 from J, leaving 15 bases between them. CDR3: CASSPWNGGNSPLHF. In nucleotides, the CDR3 is TGTGCCAGCAGCCCTTGGAATGGGGGTAATTCACCCCTCCACTTT.

The rearrangement uses TRBV12-3 or TRBV12-4 and TRBJ2-5; 10 positions match TRBD1. With V trimmed by 6 bases and J by 5 bases, 6 bases remained unmatched. The CDR3 runs 14 residues. CDR3 sequence reads: CASSRDRGFETQYF. CDR3 in DNA: TGTGCCAGCAGCCGGGACAGGGGATTCGAGACCCAGTACTTC.

This clonotype was seen a handful of times. V is TRBV6-2 or TRBV6-3 and J is TRBJ2-7; TRBD1 is a possible D gene (5 bases). CDR1 MNHEY and CDR2 SVGEGT come from the germline V gene. Trimming removed 10 bases at V and 3 bases at J, with 13 bases between. The CDR3 extends over 12 amino acids. The CDR3 reads CATGRGYYEQYF. Written as DNA, the CDR3 is TGTGCCACCGGAAGGGGTTACTACGAGCAGTACTTC.

This clonotype was found many times. J is TRBJ1-2 and V is TRBV25-1, with D maybe TRBD1 (5 bases). The CDR3 contains 14 residues. Germline lookup yields CDR1 MGHDK and CDR2 SYGVNS. The V end lost 3 bases, the J end lost 1 base, and 9 bases lay between the germline ends. Here the CDR3 DNA reads TGTGCCAGCAGTGACACAGGTCATAACTATGGCTACACCTTC. It encodes CASSDTGHNYGYTF.

This clonotype was observed many times. CDR3 sequence (DNA): TGCAGCGTTGTTCGAGACAGCTCCTACAATGAGCAGTTCTTC. Translation gives CSVVRDSSYNEQFF. This chain joins TRBV29-1 and TRBJ2-1, with D maybe TRBD1 (5 bases). The V gene lost 4 bases and the J gene lost 0 bases, with 10 bases spanning the gap. The CDR3 contains 14 residues. Germline V gene lookup returns CDR1 SQVTM and CDR2 ANQGSEA.

This clonotype was seen repeatedly, ten times or more. The chain has TRBV5-1 and TRBJ2-1; 9 bases are a match to TRBD2. Germline lookup yields CDR1 SGHRS and CDR2 YFSETQ. The length of the CDR3 is 16 residues. V lost 5 bases, J lost 5 bases, and 11 bases stayed unmatched. In nucleotides, the CDR3 is TGCGCCAGCAGTCTACTAGCGGGCCTCCGGGACAATGAGCAGTTCTTC. Translated, it gives CASSLLAGLRDNEQFF.

This clonotype was seen repeatedly, ten times or more. The chain links TRBV12-3 or TRBV12-4 to TRBJ2-7; D possibly matches TRBD1 or TRBD2 (5 bases each). The ends were cut back, 7 bases at V and 3 bases at J, with 16 bases in the middle. The CDR3 length is 14 residues. CDR3 region: CASTPSGTNYEQYF. The CDR3 nucleotides are TGTGCCAGCACCCCGTCAGGGACCAACTACGAGCAGTACTTC.

This clonotype was seen repeatedly, ten times or more. The gene calls are TRBV12-3 or TRBV12-4 and TRBJ2-1; D uncertain. This CDR3 is 14 amino acids long. The germline V and J ends were trimmed by 6 bases and 5 bases, with 14 bases remaining between them. The CDR3 coding sequence is TGTGCCAGCAGCCCCTTTCCCAGCGACAATGAGCAGTTCTTC. As protein: CASSPFPSDNEQFF.

Ten or more counts support this clonotype. The V gene is TRBV29-1, the J gene TRBJ2-1; TRBD2 matches at 12 bases. The CDR3 sequence is 16 residues long. With 5 bases clipped from V and 0 bases from J, the junction kept 5 bases outside the gene matches. Germline-derived CDR1 and CDR2 are SQVTM and ANQGSEA. The CDR3 sequence: CSVSTSGGSSYNEQFF. CDR3 sequence (DNA): TGCAGCGTTTCGACTAGCGGGGGTAGCTCCTACAATGAGCAGTTCTTC.

This chain links TRBV6-7 with TRBJ2-2, with TRBD2 matching over 7 bases. TRBV6-7 is marked as an open reading frame, function uncertain. The CDR3 totals 15 residues. The V gene end was trimmed by 6 bases and the J gene end by 1 base; junction bases not matched to a gene: 5. The CDR3 nucleotides read TGTGCCAGCAGGGGTTCTAGCGGGAACACCGGGGAGCTGTTTTTT. Translating it yields CASRGSSGNTGELFF.

On this clonotype itself: A much larger clone differs from this one at a single base, so this may be a read error. The J gene is TRBJ2-2, the V gene TRBV6-1; 9 bases fit TRBD2. J gave up 0 bases and V 6 bases, and 11 bases lay outside the gene matches. The CDR3 spans 18 residues. Germline loops: CDR1 MNHNS, CDR2 SASEGT. CDR3 coding DNA: TGTGCCAGCAGAAACCGAATAGCGGGAGCAACGAACACCGGGGAGCTGTTTTTT. Translated, it gives CASRNRIAGATNTGELFF.

The J gene is TRBJ2-5, the V gene TRBV10-2; D gene uncertain. CDR1 is WSHSY, CDR2 SAAADI, per germline. The CDR3 runs to 14 residues. With 3 bases removed from V and 2 bases from J, the gap between germline ends came to 10 bases. As DNA, the CDR3 is TGCGCCAGCAGTGAAAGCCAACTACAAGAGACCCAGTACTTC. Translation: CASSESQLQETQYF.

This clonotype was recorded at least ten times. V usage is TRBV27 and J usage is TRBJ2-3, with D perhaps TRBD2 (5 bases). This CDR3 has 15 amino acids. Trimming stripped 3 bases from V and 2 bases from J, with 12 bases between. The germline V gene has CDR1 MNHEY and CDR2 SMNVEV (reference sequence). The CDR3 loop is CASSFGTGITDTQYF. The CDR3 coding sequence is TGTGCCAGCAGTTTTGGTACGGGAATCACAGATACGCAGTATTTT.

This clonotype was seen ten or more times. The V and J genes are TRBV29-1 and TRBJ2-3; the match to TRBD2 covers 8 bases. Germline CDR1 reads SQVTM; CDR2 reads ANQGSEA. After removal of 4 bases from V and 7 bases from J, the junction contained 10 bases not matched to a gene. The length of the CDR3 is 14 residues. This CDR3 reads CSVVAGSGQYTQYF. CDR3 in DNA: TGCAGCGTTGTAGCGGGATCGGGACAATATACGCAGTATTTT.

The gene calls are TRBV27 and TRBJ2-6, with D possibly matching TRBD2 (5 bases). Germline CDR1 is MNHEY and CDR2 is SMNVEV (reference sequence). The CDR3 sequence is 16 residues long. Trimming took off 3 bases at V and 4 bases at J, with 13 bases between the two ends. CDR3 amino acids: CASSLDLSAGANVLTF. DNA of the CDR3: TGTGCCAGCAGTTTGGACTTGTCAGCCGGGGCCAACGTCCTGACTTTC.

The table lists this clonotype with many counts. V is TRBV5-1 and J is TRBJ2-7, with 8 bases matching TRBD2. V dropped 2 bases and J dropped 4; count of bases not matched to a gene: 5. The CDR3 is 14 residues long. Germline-derived CDR1 and CDR2 are SGHRS and YFSETQ. DNA for the CDR3: TGCGCCAGCAGCTTAGGACTAGCCCTGTACGAGCAGTACTTC. Its protein is CASSLGLALYEQYF. The full variable domain, its missing parts supplied by reference TRBV5-1 and TRBJ2-7, is KAGVTQTPRYLIKTRGQQVTLSCSPISGHRSVSWYQQTPGQGLQFLFEYFSETQRNKGNFPGRFSGRQFSNSRSEMNVSTLELGDSALYLCASSLGLALYEQYFGPGTRLTVT.

This clonotype was found a few times. The chain links TRBV11-2 to TRBJ2-1; tentative D call: TRBD1 (7 bases). The ends were cut back, 0 bases at V and 9 bases at J, with 15 bases in the middle. The germline V gene encodes CDR1 SGHAT and CDR2 FQNNGV. The CDR3 is 15 amino acids. For the CDR3, the DNA is TGTGCCAGCAGCTTAGAATGGGCAGGGGGGAGTGAGCAGTTCTTC. Translated: CASSLEWAGGSEQFF.

This clonotype has at least ten counts. The chain carries TRBV29-1 and TRBJ2-3; 7 nucleotides line up with TRBD2. Germline V lookup: CDR1 SQVTM, CDR2 ANQGSEA. The CDR3 length is 13 residues. V lost 6 bases to trimming and J lost 5 bases; unmatched junction nucleotides: 8. The CDR3 DNA is TGCAGCGTAGCCGGGGGGTCGGGAGATACGCAGTATTTT. It codes for CSVAGGSGDTQYF.

In this sample, this clonotype turned up many times. V usage is TRBV9 and J usage is TRBJ2-1; TRBD2 is a possible D gene (5 bases). Germline values: CDR1 SGDLS, CDR2 YYNGEE. V was pared by 1 base and J by 8 bases, with 10 bases between. This CDR3 is 13 amino acids long. CDR3 sequence reads: CASSVSTRDEQFF. The CDR3 coding sequence is TGTGCCAGCAGCGTATCGACGAGGGATGAGCAGTTCTTC. The entire variable domain, with the rest obtained from reference TRBV9 and TRBJ2-1, is as follows: DSGVTQTPKHLITATGQRVTLRCSPRSGDLSVYWYQQSLDQGLQFLIQYYNGEERAKGNILERFSAQQFPDLHSELNLSSLELGDSALYFCASSVSTRDEQFFGPGTRLTVL.

This clonotype was recorded a few times. This sequence joins TRBV20-1 and TRBJ2-1; D possibly corresponds to TRBD1 (5 bases). The germline CDR1 and CDR2 sequences are DFQATT and SNEGSKA (reference sequence). The V and J ends lost 5 bases and 0 bases respectively, with 14 bases between them. This CDR3 has 15 residues. CDR3 DNA sequence: TGCAGTGCTGAACTACAGGTTTCCTCCTACAATGAGCAGTTCTTC. Protein product: CSAELQVSSYNEQFF.

In regard to this clonotype: This could be a read error, since a much larger clone is one nucleotide away. In DNA form, the CDR3 reads TGCGCCAGCAGCTTGGGAGAGGTGTACGAGCTGTACTTC. Translation: CASSLGEVYELYF. The V gene is TRBV5-1, the J gene TRBJ2-7; D gene uncertain. CDR1 SGHRS and CDR2 YFSETQ come from the germline V gene. The CDR3 length is 13 residues.

This clonotype was seen just once. The chain couples TRBV20-1 to TRBJ2-5; D call uncertain. V dropped 5 bases and J dropped 0 bases, with 19 bases sitting between them. Germline-derived CDR1 and CDR2 are DFQATT and SNEGSKA (reference sequence). The CDR3 consists of 16 residues. In DNA form, the CDR3 reads TGCAGTGCTTCTTCAAACTACGGGCCTTACCAAGAGACCCAGTACTTC. Amino acid sequence: CSASSNYGPYQETQYF.

In DNA form, the CDR3 reads TGTGCCAGCAGTTTGAGGTGGACCCACTACAATGAGCAGTTCTTC. Its protein product is CASSLRWTHYNEQFF. The V call is TRBV27, the J call TRBJ2-1; no definite D call. This CDR3 comprises 15 residues. V was cut by 3 bases and J by 3 bases, with 12 bases left in between. Germline loops: CDR1 MNHEY, CDR2 SMNVEV (reference sequence).

This clonotype was seen repeatedly, ten times or more. The chain is built from TRBV12-3 or TRBV12-4 and TRBJ2-1; TRBD1 aligns across 7 bases. V dropped 4 bases and J dropped 6; count of bases not matched to a gene: 3. The CDR3 runs 13 residues. This CDR3 reads CASSWDRFNEQFF. DNA of the CDR3: TGTGCCAGCAGTTGGGACAGATTCAATGAGCAGTTCTTC.

This clonotype appeared many times. The rearrangement joins TRBV4-1 to TRBJ2-3; D unclear. V was cut by 0 bases and J by 4 bases, with 8 bases left in between. Per germline, CDR1 MGHRA and CDR2 YSYEKL. The CDR3 sequence is 14 residues long. CDR3 DNA: TGCGCCAGCAGCCAAGATAGTGAAGCAGATACGCAGTATTTT. Translation: CASSQDSEADTQYF.